The present entry profiles one TCR beta chain with its context. It has no known antigen specificity. Base qualities are not provided; no much larger clone lies one nucleotide away. The data were taken from a study of cytomegalovirus exposure and HLA in healthy donors (dated by TCRdb to 2017 to 2019). Describing the broader study: An earlier analysis of more than 550 of the donors reported 276 Gb of sequence data and 117 million unique TCR beta sequences obtained from about 180 million T cells. Roughly 300 gigabases of sequencing data and 91 million or so unique TCR sequences made up an early release that covered fewer than 650 HLA-typed donors. Among the roughly 430 genotyped donors, around 81% belonged to the genetic ancestry cluster associated with self-reported Caucasian donors. The study was designed to test whether signatures of past pathogen exposure could be identified by cataloging public T cell receptors. The study used immunosequencing to profile the T cell repertoires of under 700 subjects and linked those repertoires to cytomegalovirus serostatus. In addition to the first cohort of 666 subjects, a separate validation cohort of approximately 130 different subjects was used. To predict cytomegalovirus infection status, the study brought together high-throughput TCR immunosequencing, statistical association of individual TCRs with disease status, and machine learning. In a later analysis, previously published TCR beta repertoires from fewer than 750 donors were re-analyzed and high-resolution HLA genotyping was added so that TCR occurrence patterns could be studied. In the later analysis, no new phenotypic data were used to find candidate immune exposures; instead, reliance was placed on TCR beta sequences and their occurrence across donors. In an earlier analysis of 587 of the donors, high-throughput TCR beta sequencing was used to judge whether each TCR beta V gene segment behaved as functional or pseudogenic. Donor age, sex, ethnicity and CMV serostatus were collected together with the repertoire data. A later genetic analysis took genome-wide SNP genotypes for about three fifths of the 666 donors and used that subset as a discovery cohort. All discovery cohort repertoires had been generated on a single sequencing platform. HLA typing included class I and class II loci at four-digit resolution. The number of donors typed differed by locus, with 629-630 for A, B, C, DRB1 and DQB1, around 500 for DQA1, 600 to 610 for DPA1, and around 460 for DPB1. About five DR-DQ haplotypes were handled as single units for association and clustering, since linkage in the cohort was strong. Among almost 400 genotyped donors of the cohort, an average of 235,054 unique TCR beta nucleotide sequences were sequenced per donor, about a sixth of them non-productive. General findings and caveats noted by the study authors: When HLA alleles, especially DR and DQ, strongly co-occurred, attributing TCR associations to individual alleles was difficult. Most CMV-associated TCR beta chains appeared to be HLA-restricted in a later analysis, and the HLA associations seemed to be driven largely by CMV exposure. CMV serostatus was the only immune exposure information available for the cohort. Some IMGT-functional V segments, including TRBV6-2 and TRBV6-3, could not be distinguished by the 87-base-pair reads and were therefore excluded. The presence/absence analyses assumed that sequencing depth was roughly uniform across donors, and that assumption may not be true. According to a later analysis, parvovirus B19, influenza, CMV and Epstein-Barr virus appeared linked to several top co-occurrence clusters. Compared with the roughly 670-donor mean, donors in an Asian-associated ancestry cluster had fewer N-insertions in productive TCRs, according to a later genetic analysis. Broadly in line with IMGT annotations, most TCR beta V segments showed up in productive rearrangements about 90% or about 30% of the time in an earlier analysis of about 500 of the donors. A later analysis found that HLA-associated TCR beta chains were more clonally expanded and had lower generation probabilities than equally common non-associated chains. Because counts were too low, approximately 15 rarely observed V segments, including chromosome 9 orphons, were excluded from the earlier analysis of 587 of the donors. Because HLA typing was missing for some donors at each locus, association tests included only the typed subset. The study gave a list of over 150 TCR beta chains associated with cytomegalovirus. The classifier was reported to diagnose cytomegalovirus status with high specificity and sensitivity in both the original cohort and the validation cohort. In a later analysis, the rate of TCR association differed among HLA loci, with DRB1 alleles having the most associated TCRs and HLA-C alleles having the fewest. The cohort was sequenced for TCR beta chains only, and without alpha or paired-chain data the features that could be detected were limited. A further reported finding was that TCR beta sequences accurately predicted the HLA-A and HLA-B alleles for most subjects in the first cohort. The sequencing pipeline was judged likely to have produced a cluster of highly shared sequence variants as a technical artifact. Most TCR sequences were seen in very few donors, while some public TCRs were found in many individuals. Linkage disequilibrium might explain the correlated functional status among segregating V segments, but an unknown experimental factor could not be excluded. In vitro tests confirmed that a few of the cytomegalovirus-associated TCR beta chains recognize cytomegalovirus antigens. According to the authors, the approach could potentially be generalized to other disease states and immunological phenotypes. Specific HLA alleles were associated with around 18,000 TCR beta sequences at a false discovery rate of 0.05 in a later analysis. A later genetic analysis associated a missense DCLRE1C variant with V-gene and J-gene trimming of TCR beta chains, and an independent cohort replicated the association.

Receptor libraries were prepared by the immunoSEQ multiplex PCR assay. A mixture of 60 forward primers for TCR Vbeta segments and 13 reverse primers for TCR Jbeta segments was used in the multiplex PCR. A multiplex PCR assay on genomic DNA amplified the CDR3 region of rearranged TCR beta genes. The Illumina HiSeq System was used to sequence the amplified TCR beta libraries as 87-base-pair reads. Per the original workflow: Across the 500 to 750 repertoires, a later analysis counted approximately 75 million unique TCR beta chains, roughly 11 million of which were shared by at least two donors. To remove PCR and sequencing errors, raw reads were error-corrected and collapsed into unique sequences using a nearest-neighbor algorithm that merged closely related sequences. Alignment of CDR3 sequences to IMGT reference sequences was used to assign V, D and J gene segments. Each retained sequence needed at least a six-nucleotide match to both a V gene segment and a J gene segment. Rearrangements were called productive when the CDR3 lacked stop codons and stayed in frame with V and J; all others were non-productive. Following IMGT convention, CDR3 was defined as the stretch from the second conserved V-encoded cysteine up to the conserved J-encoded phenylalanine. Sequences without an unambiguous match to a single V gene segment were excluded from the earlier analysis of a few hundred of the donors. An earlier analysis of almost 600 of the donors classified V segments as functional when productive rearrangements were above 56.7% and as segregating when the standard deviation between donors was above 5%. A statistical classification framework was developed to diagnose cytomegalovirus status using the catalog of TCR beta chain sequences. A later analysis assigned V and J genes by comparing TCR nucleotide sequences with IMGT/GENE-DB human TR gene sequences. A later analysis assigned CDR3 sequences and most-parsimonious VDJ recombination scenarios with the TCRdist pipeline. In a later analysis, each TCR beta chain was defined by its CDR3 amino acid sequence together with its V-gene family, and reads without a unique V-gene family were excluded. As a way to deal with suspected cross-contamination and a sequencing artifact, a later analysis dropped nearly 600 nucleotide sequences that were highly shared and had low generation probability. In a later analysis, a clonal expansion index was calculated for each public chain from normalized within-repertoire ranks of inferred template counts. In a later analysis, generation probabilities were computed using a VDJ recombination model fitted to out-of-frame rearrangements, and the results were checked against IGoR. In a later analysis, TCR-TCR, TCR-HLA and TCR-CMV co-occurrence was scored with hypergeometric tests, and a repertoire-size bias correction was applied to TCR pairs. To estimate false discovery rates, a later analysis permuted the HLA or CMV assignments 20 times. In a later analysis, co-occurring TCRs were grouped with DBSCAN, and TCRdist sequence similarity was added when clustering was performed within HLA-allele-positive subsets. Repertoires with fewer than 30,000 or more than 120,000 public chains were left out of co-occurrence clustering, as were five repertoires with anomalous nucleotide sharing. In its TCRdb copy, this immuneACCESS table keeps in-frame sequences only and misses some clones. Where compared with another copy, unresolved V genes explain less than half of these, and the others have no known cause. The V and J calls and clone size come from that table; D and trimming were worked out from the DNA. The sample has more than 65,000 clones on record, around four fifths of them singletons. The top ten clonotypes cover 6.2% of the sample.

The CDR3 goes from the cysteine to the phenylalanine over 16 residues. The sequence is cut down to CDR3 DNA, 48 bases in frame from base 1. The V end gives up 3 bases and the J end 0 bases, leaving 5 bases in the junction not matched to a gene. CDR1 is given as SNHLY and CDR2 as FYNNEI, both from the germline V gene. The cohort consisted of approximately 670 healthy bone marrow donors. Cohort members were all nominally healthy when sampled, although unrecorded immune exposures were likely present. The donor tested CMV seropositive and was one of the 289 seropositive cohort members. A peripheral blood sample was collected from each donor, and TCR beta sequencing was performed on peripheral blood mononuclear cells. Genomic DNA was extracted from the blood cell samples with the Qiagen DNeasy Blood Extraction Kit.

This sequence originates from a woman aged 45 to 65 in good health and CMV-seropositive. Input material: PBMCs. The chain links TRBV2 with TRBJ2-3, and 8 junction bases match TRBD2. The CDR3 loop reads CASSDIGLASTDTQYF. The DNA is as follows: TGTGCCAGCAGTGATATCGGACTAGCTAGCACAGATACGCAGTATTTT.